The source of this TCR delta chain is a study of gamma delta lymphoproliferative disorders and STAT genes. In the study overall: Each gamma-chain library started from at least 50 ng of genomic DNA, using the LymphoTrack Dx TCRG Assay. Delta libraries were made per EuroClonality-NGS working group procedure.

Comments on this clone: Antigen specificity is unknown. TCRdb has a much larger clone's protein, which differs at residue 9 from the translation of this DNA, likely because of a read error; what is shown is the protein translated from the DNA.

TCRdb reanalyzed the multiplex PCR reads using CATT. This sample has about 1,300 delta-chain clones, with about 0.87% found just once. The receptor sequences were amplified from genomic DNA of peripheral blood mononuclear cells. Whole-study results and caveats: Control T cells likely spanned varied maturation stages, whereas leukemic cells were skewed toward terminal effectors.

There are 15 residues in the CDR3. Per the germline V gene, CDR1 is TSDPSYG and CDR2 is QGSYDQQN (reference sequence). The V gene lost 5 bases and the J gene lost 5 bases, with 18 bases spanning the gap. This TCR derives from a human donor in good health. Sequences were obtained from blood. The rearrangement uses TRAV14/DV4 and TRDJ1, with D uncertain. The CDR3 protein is CAMRLSSWRLDKLIF. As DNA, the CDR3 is TGTGCAATGAGATTGTCCTCCTGGAGGTTAGATAAACTCATCTTT.